This is a list of T cell receptor beta chains from one sample in a study of T cell responses to AZD1222 COVID-19 vaccine. Only in-frame clones appear in the TCRdb table, and some are missing; sequencing was by immunoSEQ multiplex PCR. Among 120,000 to 150,000 clones listed, 91% were seen once. Sample: peripheral blood, taken on day 0 of AZD1222 vaccination. The receptors here all came from an adult in good health. CDR3s include the opening cysteine and the closing phenylalanine or tryptophan. The order of the fields is J gene, V gene, CDR3 protein.

>TRBJ1-1|TRBV7-8
CASSSTWGQIMNTEAFF
>TRBJ2-7|TRBV27
CASRGAGLPYEQYF
>TRBJ2-1|TRBV2
CASLSSNSYNEQFF
>TRBJ1-1|TRBV5-6
CASSLDRFEAFF
>TRBJ2-7|TRBV18
CASSPGVRKTYEQYF
>TRBJ1-1|TRBV11-1
CASSGRSQGMNTEAFF
>TRBJ1-2|TRBV6-1
CASSEASGSSGYGYTF
>TRBJ1-2|TRBV11-3
CAREWVGYGYTF
>TRBJ1-1|TRBV10-3
CATVASGQEEAFF
>TRBJ1-1|TRBV2
CASRAPGTAAFF